This T cell receptor beta chain was captured by sequencing in a study of T cell repertoires in cytomegalovirus infection. Study as a whole: Both a matching HLA type and CMV infection were indicated by public TCR beta signatures.

TCRdb re-analysed the reads in MiXCR, keeping a single row per CDR3 protein. The sample holds fewer than 250,000 distinct CDR3 sequences; 10% to 15% are singletons and the top ten take approximately 1.6%. Broader study findings: The study found HLA-C-restricted CMV-specific TCR beta clonotypes dominating the ex vivo response. CMV carriers having the relevant HLA were flagged by cumulative public TCR beta family frequency.

This CDR3 spans 13 amino acids. Trimming cost V 6 bases and J 6 bases, with 15 bases left between them. CDR1 and CDR2 from the germline V gene are MNHNS and SASEGT. This clonotype has ten or more counts. What it binds is not known. This sequence was found in a human donor in good health (CMV status not recorded). Some clones in this sample may be carry-over from other donors' samples. The sample comprised PBMCs. V usage is TRBV6-1 and J usage is TRBJ2-7; D is ambiguous. CDR3 sequence: CASRTLGDGEQYF. Written as DNA, the CDR3 is TGTGCCAGCAGGACCCTCGGCGACGGCGAGCAGTACTTC.